This TCR beta chain was profiled in a study of OX40 agonist ivuxolimab in advanced cancers. Turning to the study itself: It was ivuxolimab, an agonistic anti-OX40 (CD134) antibody, that patients were treated with. Recorded diagnoses for dose-escalation patients were hepatocellular carcinoma, melanoma, renal cell or head and neck cancer. General observations from the study: By week 6 at 0.1 to 3.0 mg/kg, blood CD4+ and CD8+ T cells had expanded clonally. Determination of antigen specificity was not performed for the expanded peripheral T cells.

Assay: immunoSEQ multiplex PCR; the TCRdb copy retains only in-frame clones and omits some. The sample holds fewer than 45,000 clones; 70% to 90% are singletons and the top ten take approximately 16%. In regard to this clone: Its antigen is not identified.

This clonotype originated in an adult with an advanced solid tumor such as melanoma, head and neck, liver or kidney cancer. This specimen consisted of CD4+ or CD8+ T cells sorted from blood, obtained in a trial of the OX40 agonist ivuxolimab.

As DNA, the CDR3 is TGTGCCTGGCGCCCGCGGGGGGAGACCCAGTACTTC. Amino acids: CAWRPRGETQYF. The J gene is TRBJ2-5, the V gene TRBV30; TRBD2 aligns across 7 bases. Trimming took 5 bases from V and 5 from J; bases not matched to a gene: 5. The germline gives CDR1 GTSNPN, CDR2 SVGIG (reference sequence). The CDR3 spans 12 residues.